The source of this T cell receptor (beta chain) is a study of CD8 T cells in Susac syndrome. Reverse transcription used about 0.45 to 1 ug RNA and random hexamers. TCRdb reprocessed the immunoSEQ multiplex PCR reads via MiXCR and lists one record per CDR3 protein. The data show about 300,000 distinct CDR3 sequences, about 85% seen once. Per germline, CDR1 LNHDA and CDR2 SQIVND (reference sequence). Between the trimmed V and J ends, which lost 9 bases and 0 bases, there was a span of 12 bases. CDR3 length equals 13 residues. From blood CD8+ and CD4+ T cells, the TCR beta chain was sequenced. The patients who served as multiple sclerosis controls were treatment-naive and had stable or active relapsing-remitting disease that fulfilled the revised McDonald criteria.

The J gene is TRBJ2-7, the V gene TRBV19; possibly TRBD2 for D (6 bases). The TCR sequence derives from a human donor with multiple sclerosis. The sequenced sample consisted of CD8+ T cells from PBMCs. Here the CDR3 DNA reads TGTGCCAGCTGGGACTCCTACTCCTACGAGCAGTACTTC. It specifies CASWDSYSYEQYF.